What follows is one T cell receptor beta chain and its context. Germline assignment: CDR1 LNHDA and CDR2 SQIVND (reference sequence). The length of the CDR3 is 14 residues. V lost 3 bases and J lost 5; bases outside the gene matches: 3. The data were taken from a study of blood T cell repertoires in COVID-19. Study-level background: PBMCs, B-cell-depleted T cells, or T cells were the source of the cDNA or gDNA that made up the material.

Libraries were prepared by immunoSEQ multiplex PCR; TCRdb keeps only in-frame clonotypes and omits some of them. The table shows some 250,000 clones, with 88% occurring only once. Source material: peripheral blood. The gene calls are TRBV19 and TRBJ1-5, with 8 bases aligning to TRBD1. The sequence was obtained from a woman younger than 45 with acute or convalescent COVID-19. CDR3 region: CASSIHRGDQPQHF. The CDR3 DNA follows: TGTGCCAGTAGTATCCACAGGGGGGATCAGCCCCAGCATTTT. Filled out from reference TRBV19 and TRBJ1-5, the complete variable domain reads DGGITQSPKYLFRKEGQNVTLSCEQNLNHDAMYWYRQDPGQGLRLIYYSQIVNDFQKGDIAEGYSVSREKKESFPLTVTSAQKNPTAFYLCASSIHRGDQPQHFGDGTRLSIL.